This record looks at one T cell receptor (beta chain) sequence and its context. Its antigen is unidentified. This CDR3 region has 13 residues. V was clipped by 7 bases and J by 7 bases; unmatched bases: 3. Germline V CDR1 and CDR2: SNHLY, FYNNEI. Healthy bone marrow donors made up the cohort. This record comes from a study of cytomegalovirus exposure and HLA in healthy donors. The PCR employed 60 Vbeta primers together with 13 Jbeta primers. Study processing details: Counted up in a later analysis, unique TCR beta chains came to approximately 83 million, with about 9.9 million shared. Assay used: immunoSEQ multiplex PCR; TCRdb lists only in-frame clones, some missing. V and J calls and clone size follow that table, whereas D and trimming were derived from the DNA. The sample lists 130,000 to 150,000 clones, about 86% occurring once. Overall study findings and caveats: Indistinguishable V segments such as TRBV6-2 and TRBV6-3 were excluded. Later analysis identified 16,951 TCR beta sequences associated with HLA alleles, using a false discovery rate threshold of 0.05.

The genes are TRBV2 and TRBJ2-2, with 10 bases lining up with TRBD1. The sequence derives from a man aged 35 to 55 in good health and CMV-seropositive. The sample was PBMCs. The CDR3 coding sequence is TGTGCCAGCACGACAGGGGGCCACGGGGAGCTGTTTTTT. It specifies CASTTGGHGELFF.